These 2 T cell receptor beta chains came from one sample sequenced in a study of blood T cell repertoires in COVID-19. Method: immunoSEQ multiplex PCR; TCRdb's copy keeps in-frame clones and lacks some. The sample records some 25,000 clones, 65% to 90% being singletons. The sequenced sample consisted of peripheral blood. All receptors come from a man aged 65-85 years with acute or convalescent COVID-19.

This clone was counted a few times. The CDR3 coding sequence is TGCGCCAGCAGCCCGGGACAGGGGGCTAACTATGGCTACACCTTC. This sequence encodes CASSPGQGANYGYTF. The chain carries TRBV4-3 and TRBJ1-2; 11 bases match TRBD1. CDR1 is LGHNA, CDR2 YSLEER, per germline. The CDR3 runs to 15 residues. V shed 4 bases and J 0 bases; nucleotides not matched to a gene: 1.

This clone is judged medium-sized. The chain employs TRBV10-3 and TRBJ2-4; D is unresolved. Trimming took off 3 bases at V and 0 bases at J, with 6 bases between the two ends. Germline loops: CDR1 ENHRY, CDR2 SYGVKD. The CDR3 extends over 14 amino acids. Written as DNA, the CDR3 is TGTGCCATCAGTGACCGACTAGCCAAAAACATTCAGTACTTC. Its protein product is CAISDRLAKNIQYF.